This paragraph covers one T cell receptor beta chain sequence. The antigen remains unidentified. Primers for the PCR totalled 60 Vbeta and 13 Jbeta. Data came from immunoSEQ multiplex PCR; TCRdb stores just in-frame clones and leaves some out. The table for this sample gives some 110,000 clones. This specimen belongs to a study of cytomegalovirus exposure and HLA in healthy donors. Study in general: A preliminary data release comprised around 90 million unique TCRs obtained from HLA-typed donors.

Whole-study findings and limits: Several of the most significant clusters appeared linked to common viral pathogens, based on a later analysis. Across donors, presence/absence analyses took sequencing depth to be roughly uniform. A missense DCLRE1C variant was associated with V- and J-gene trimming of TCR beta chains in a later analysis, and an independent cohort replicated the association.

V lost 1 base, J lost 1 base, and 10 bases lay in between. This CDR3 is built from 15 residues. Germline V CDR1 and CDR2: LNHNV, YYDKDF (reference sequence). The clonotype was recovered from a man aged 35 to 55 in good health and CMV-seropositive. Sequenced: PBMCs. The genes are TRBV15 and TRBJ1-1, with D possibly TRBD1 on 5 matching bases. The CDR3 nucleotides read TGTGCCACCAGCAGAGGCCTAGGGGAGAACACTGAAGCTTTCTTT. Protein: CATSRGLGENTEAFF.